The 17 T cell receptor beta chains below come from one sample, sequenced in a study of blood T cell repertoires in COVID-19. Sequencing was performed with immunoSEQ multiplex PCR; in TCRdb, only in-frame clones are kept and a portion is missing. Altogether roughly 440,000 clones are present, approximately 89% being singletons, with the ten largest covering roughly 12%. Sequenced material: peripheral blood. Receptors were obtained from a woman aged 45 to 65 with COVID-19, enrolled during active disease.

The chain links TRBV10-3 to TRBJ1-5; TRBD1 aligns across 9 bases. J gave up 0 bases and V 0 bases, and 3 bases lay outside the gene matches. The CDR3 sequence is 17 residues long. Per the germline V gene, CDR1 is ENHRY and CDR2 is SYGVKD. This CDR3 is CAISESDRGFSNQPQHF. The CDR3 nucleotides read TGTGCCATCAGTGAGTCTGACAGGGGGTTTAGCAATCAGCCCCAGCATTTT.

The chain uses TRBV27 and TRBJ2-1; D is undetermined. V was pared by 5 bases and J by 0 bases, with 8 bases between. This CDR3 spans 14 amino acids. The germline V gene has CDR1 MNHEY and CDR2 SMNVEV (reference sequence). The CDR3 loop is CASSRLSSYNEQFF. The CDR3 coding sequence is TGTGCCAGCAGTCGTCTGAGCTCCTACAATGAGCAGTTCTTC.

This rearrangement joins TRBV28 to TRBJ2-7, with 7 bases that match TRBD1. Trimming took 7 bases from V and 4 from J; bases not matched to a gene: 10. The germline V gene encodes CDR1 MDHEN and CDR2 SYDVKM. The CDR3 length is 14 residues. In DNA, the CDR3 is TGTGCCAGCACCCAAGGGGGCGCTCCTTACGAGCAGTACTTC. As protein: CASTQGGAPYEQYF.

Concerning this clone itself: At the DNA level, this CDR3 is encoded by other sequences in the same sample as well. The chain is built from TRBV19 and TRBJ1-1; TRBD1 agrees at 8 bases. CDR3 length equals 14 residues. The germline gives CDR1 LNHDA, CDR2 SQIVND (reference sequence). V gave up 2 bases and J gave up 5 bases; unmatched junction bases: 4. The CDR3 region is CASSILRTGTEAFF. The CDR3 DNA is TGTGCCAGTAGTATATTGCGGACAGGGACTGAAGCTTTCTTT.

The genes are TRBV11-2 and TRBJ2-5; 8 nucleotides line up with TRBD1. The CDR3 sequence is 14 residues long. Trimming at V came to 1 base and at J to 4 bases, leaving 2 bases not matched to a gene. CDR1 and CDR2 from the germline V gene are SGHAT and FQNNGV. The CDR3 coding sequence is TGTGCCAGCAGCTTAGGGCAGGGGGCAGAGACCCAGTACTTC. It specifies CASSLGQGAETQYF. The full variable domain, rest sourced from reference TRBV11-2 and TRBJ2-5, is EAGVAQSPRYKIIEKRQSVAFWCNPISGHATLYWYQQILGQGPKLLIQFQNNGVVDDSQLPKDRFSAERLKGVDSTLKIQPAKLEDSAVYLCASSLGQGAETQYFGPGTRLLVL.

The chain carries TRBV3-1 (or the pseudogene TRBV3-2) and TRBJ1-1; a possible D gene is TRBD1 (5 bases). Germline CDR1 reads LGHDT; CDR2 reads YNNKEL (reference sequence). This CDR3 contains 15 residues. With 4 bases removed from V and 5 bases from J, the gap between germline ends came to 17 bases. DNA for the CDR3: TGTGCCAGCAGCCTAACAGATTGGGGCAATACTGAAGCTTTCTTT. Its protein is CASSLTDWGNTEAFF.

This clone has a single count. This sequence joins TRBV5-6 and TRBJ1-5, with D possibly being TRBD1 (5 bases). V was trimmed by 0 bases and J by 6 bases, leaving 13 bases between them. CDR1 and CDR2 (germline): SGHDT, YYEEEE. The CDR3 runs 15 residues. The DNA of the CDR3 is TGTGCCAGCAGCTTGGGACAGCCTAGCGGTCAGCCCCAGCATTTT. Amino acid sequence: CASSLGQPSGQPQHF.

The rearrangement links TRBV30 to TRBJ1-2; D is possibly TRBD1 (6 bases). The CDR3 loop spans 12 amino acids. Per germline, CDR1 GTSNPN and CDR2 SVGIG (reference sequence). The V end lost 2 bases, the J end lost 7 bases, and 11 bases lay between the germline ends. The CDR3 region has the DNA TGTGCCTGGAGTAACAGGGCGGGTGGCTACACCTTC. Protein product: CAWSNRAGGYTF.

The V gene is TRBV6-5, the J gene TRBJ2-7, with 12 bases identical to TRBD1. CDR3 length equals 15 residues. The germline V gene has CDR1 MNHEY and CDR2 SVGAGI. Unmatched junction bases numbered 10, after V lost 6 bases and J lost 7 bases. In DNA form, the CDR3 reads TGTGCCAGCAGCACAGACCGGGACAGGGGGCGTGAGCAGTACTTC. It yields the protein CASSTDRDRGREQYF.

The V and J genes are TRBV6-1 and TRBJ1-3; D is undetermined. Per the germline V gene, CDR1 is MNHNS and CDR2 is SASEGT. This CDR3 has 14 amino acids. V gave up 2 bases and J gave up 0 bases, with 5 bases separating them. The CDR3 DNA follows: TGTGCCAGCAGTGAACAGTACTCTGGAAACACCATATATTTT. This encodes CASSEQYSGNTIYF.

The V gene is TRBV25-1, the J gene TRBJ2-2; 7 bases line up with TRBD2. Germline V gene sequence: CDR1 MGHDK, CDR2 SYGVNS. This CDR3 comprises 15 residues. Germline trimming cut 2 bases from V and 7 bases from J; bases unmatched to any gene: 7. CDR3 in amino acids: CASSEPGGDNGELFF. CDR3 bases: TGTGCCAGCAGTGAACCGGGAGGAGATAACGGGGAGCTGTTTTTT.

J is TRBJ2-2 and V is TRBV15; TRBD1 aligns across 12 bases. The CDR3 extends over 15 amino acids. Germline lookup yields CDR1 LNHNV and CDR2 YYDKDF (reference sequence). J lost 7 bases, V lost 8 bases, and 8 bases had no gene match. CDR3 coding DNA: TGTGCCACCCAGGGACAGGGGGCGTGGAACGGGGAGCTGTTTTTT. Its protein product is CATQGQGAWNGELFF.

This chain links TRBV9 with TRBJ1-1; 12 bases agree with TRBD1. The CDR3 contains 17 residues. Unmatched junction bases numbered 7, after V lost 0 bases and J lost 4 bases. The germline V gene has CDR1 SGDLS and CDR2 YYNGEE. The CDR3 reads CASSVGPGQGARTEAFF. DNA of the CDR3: TGTGCCAGCAGCGTAGGACCGGGACAGGGGGCGCGCACTGAAGCTTTCTTT. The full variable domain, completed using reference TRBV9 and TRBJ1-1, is DSGVTQTPKHLITATGQRVTLRCSPRSGDLSVYWYQQSLDQGLQFLIQYYNGEERAKGNILERFSAQQFPDLHSELNLSSLELGDSALYFCASSVGPGQGARTEAFFGQGTRLTVV.

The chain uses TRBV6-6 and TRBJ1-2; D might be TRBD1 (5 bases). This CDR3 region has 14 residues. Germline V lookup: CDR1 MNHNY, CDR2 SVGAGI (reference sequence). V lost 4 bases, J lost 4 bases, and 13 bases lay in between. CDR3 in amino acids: CASSSQVIGYGYTF. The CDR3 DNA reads TGTGCCAGCAGTTCACAGGTTATCGGCTATGGCTACACCTTC.

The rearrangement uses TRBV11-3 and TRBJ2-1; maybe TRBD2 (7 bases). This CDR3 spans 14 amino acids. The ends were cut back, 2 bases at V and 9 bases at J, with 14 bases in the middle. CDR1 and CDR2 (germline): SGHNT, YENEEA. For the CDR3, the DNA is TGTGCCAGCAGCTTATTGGGGGGGCGCGGTGAGCAGTTCTTC. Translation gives CASSLLGGRGEQFF.

Here the CDR3 DNA reads TGTGCCAGCAGCCCCGGGGCGTTGGGACTGGCTGATACGCAGTATTTT. Translation: CASSPGALGLADTQYF. The chain uses TRBV7-9 and TRBJ2-3; D perhaps matches TRBD2 (6 bases). The CDR3 contains 16 residues. Between the trimmed V and J ends, which lost 5 bases and 6 bases, there was a span of 21 bases. Germline assignment: CDR1 SEHNR and CDR2 FQNEAQ (reference sequence). Filled out from reference TRBV7-9 and TRBJ2-3, the complete variable domain reads DTGVSQNPRHKITKRGQNVTFRCDPISEHNRLYWYRQTLGQGPEFLTYFQNEAQLEKSRLLSDRFSAERPKGSFSTLEIQRTEQGDSAMYLCASSPGALGLADTQYFGPGTRLTVL.

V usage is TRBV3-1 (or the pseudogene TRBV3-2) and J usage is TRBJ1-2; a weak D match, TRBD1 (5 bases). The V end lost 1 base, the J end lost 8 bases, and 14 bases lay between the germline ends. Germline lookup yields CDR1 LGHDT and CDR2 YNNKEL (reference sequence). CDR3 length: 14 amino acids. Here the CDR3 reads CASSQAGDGRGYTF. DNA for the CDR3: TGTGCCAGCAGCCAAGCGGGGGATGGGCGGGGCTACACCTTC.